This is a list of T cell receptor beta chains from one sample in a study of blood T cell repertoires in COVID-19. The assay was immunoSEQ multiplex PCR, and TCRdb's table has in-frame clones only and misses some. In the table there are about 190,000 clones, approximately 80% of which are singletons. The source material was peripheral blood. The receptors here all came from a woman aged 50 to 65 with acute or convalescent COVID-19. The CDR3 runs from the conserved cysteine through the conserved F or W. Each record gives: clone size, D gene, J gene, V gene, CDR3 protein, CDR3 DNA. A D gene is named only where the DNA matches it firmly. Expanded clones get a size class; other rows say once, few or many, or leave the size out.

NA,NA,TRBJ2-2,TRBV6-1,CASSERVHGELFF,TGTGCCAGCAGTGAGAGGGTACACGGGGAGCTGTTTTTT
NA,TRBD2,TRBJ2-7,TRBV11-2,CASSLLAGFSYEQYF,TGTGCCAGCAGCTTGCTAGCGGGGTTCTCCTACGAGCAGTACTTC
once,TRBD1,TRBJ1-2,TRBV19,CASSIVKGAIGGYTF,TGTGCCAGTAGTATCGTCAAGGGGGCAATTGGTGGCTACACCTTC
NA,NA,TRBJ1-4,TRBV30,CAWIPRGGLGEKLFF,TGTGCCTGGATCCCCCGGGGGGGGCTAGGCGAAAAACTGTTTTTT
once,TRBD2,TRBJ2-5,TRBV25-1,CASTGTSGGQETQYF,TGTGCCAGCACCGGGACTAGCGGGGGCCAAGAGACCCAGTACTTC
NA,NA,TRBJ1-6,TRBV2,CASSPRDTGRRRYNSPLHF,TGTGCCAGCAGTCCCCGGGACACGGGGCGCCGGCGGTATAATTCACCCCTCCACTTT
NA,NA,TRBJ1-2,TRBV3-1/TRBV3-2,CASSPAGVGGYTF,TGTGCCAGCAGCCCTGCAGGGGTAGGTGGCTACACCTTC
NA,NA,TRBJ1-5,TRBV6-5,CASRDYLGNQPQHF,TGTGCCAGCAGGGACTATCTCGGCAATCAGCCCCAGCATTTT
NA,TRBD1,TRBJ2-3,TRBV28,CASSLFGQGTDTQYF,TGTGCCAGCAGTTTATTTGGACAGGGCACCGATACGCAGTATTTT
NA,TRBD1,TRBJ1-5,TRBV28,CASTRTGVRYQPQHF,TGTGCCAGCACCAGGACAGGGGTACGATATCAGCCCCAGCATTTT
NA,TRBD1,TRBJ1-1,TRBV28,CASGGQGGGKTEAFF,TGTGCCAGCGGGGGACAGGGGGGAGGAAAAACTGAAGCTTTCTTT
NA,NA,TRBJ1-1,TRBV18,CASSPGRQNTEAFF,TGTGCCAGCTCACCAGGCAGGCAGAACACTGAAGCTTTCTTT
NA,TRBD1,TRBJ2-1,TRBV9,CASSVGKGAGNEQFF,TGTGCCAGCAGCGTAGGAAAGGGGGCTGGGAATGAGCAGTTCTTC
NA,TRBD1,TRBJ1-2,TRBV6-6,CASSSTGGAAGYGYTF,TGTGCCAGCAGCTCAACAGGGGGCGCCGCGGGCTATGGCTACACCTTC
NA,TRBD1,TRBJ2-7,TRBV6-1,CASSEGLGRDRAYEQYF,TGTGCCAGCAGTGAAGGATTAGGTCGGGACAGAGCCTACGAGCAGTACTTC
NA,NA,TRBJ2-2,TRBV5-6,CASSLSPTSSAGELFF,TGTGCCAGCAGCTTGTCCCCGACTAGTAGCGCCGGGGAGCTGTTTTTT
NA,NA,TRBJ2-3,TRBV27,CASSLTGSQGTQYF,TGTGCCAGCAGTCTGACAGGCTCGCAGGGTACGCAGTATTTT
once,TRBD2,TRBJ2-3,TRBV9,CASSSRSPRLAGQRDTQYF,TGTGCCAGCAGCTCCCGCTCCCCCCGATTAGCGGGCCAGAGAGATACGCAGTATTTT
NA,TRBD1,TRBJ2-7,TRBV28,CASTGRQGRYEQYF,TGTGCCAGCACCGGACGACAGGGGAGGTACGAGCAGTACTTC
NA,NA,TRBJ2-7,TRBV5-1,CASSPNSWEQYF,TGCGCCAGCAGCCCCAACTCATGGGAGCAGTACTTC
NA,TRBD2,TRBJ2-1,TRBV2,CASGSGGSWNEQFF,TGTGCCAGCGGTAGCGGGGGGTCGTGGAATGAGCAGTTCTTC
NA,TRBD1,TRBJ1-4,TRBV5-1,CASSTGTGENEKLFF,TGCGCCAGCAGCACCGGGACAGGGGAGAATGAAAAACTGTTTTTT
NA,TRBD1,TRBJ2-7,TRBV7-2,CASSLNTGGGEQYF,TGTGCCAGCAGCCTAAATACAGGGGGAGGCGAGCAGTACTTC
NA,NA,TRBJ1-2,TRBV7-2,CASSLLKGLDGYTF,TGTGCCAGCAGCTTATTAAAGGGGTTGGATGGCTACACCTTC
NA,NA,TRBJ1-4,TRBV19,CASSKGYLTNEKLFF,TGTGCCAGTAGCAAGGGGTATCTCACTAATGAAAAACTGTTTTTT
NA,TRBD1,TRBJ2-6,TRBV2,CATKGQGPFSGANVLTF,TGTGCCACCAAAGGACAGGGCCCCTTCTCTGGGGCCAACGTCCTGACTTTC
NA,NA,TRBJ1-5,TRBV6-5,CASRRDGNQPQHF,TGTGCCAGCAGACGCGACGGGAATCAGCCCCAGCATTTT
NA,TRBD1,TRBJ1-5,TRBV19,CASSERQGRSQPQHF,TGTGCCAGTAGTGAACGACAGGGCCGGAGCCAGCCCCAGCATTTT
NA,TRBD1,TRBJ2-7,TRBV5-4,CASSLGQGVQYEQYF,TGTGCCAGCAGCTTGGGACAGGGGGTCCAATACGAGCAGTACTTC
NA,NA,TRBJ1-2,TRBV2,CASSENRSYGYTF,TGTGCCAGCAGTGAAAACAGGAGCTATGGCTACACCTTC
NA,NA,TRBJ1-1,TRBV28,CASSLFGRGAPNTEAFF,TGTGCCAGCAGTTTATTCGGCAGGGGTGCCCCGAACACTGAAGCTTTCTTT
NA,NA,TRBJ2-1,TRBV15,CATSRDRGFRNEQFF,TGTGCCACCAGCAGAGATAGAGGTTTCCGTAATGAGCAGTTCTTC
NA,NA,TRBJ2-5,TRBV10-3,CAISEGSGQTQYF,TGTGCCATCAGTGAAGGAAGCGGGCAGACCCAGTACTTC
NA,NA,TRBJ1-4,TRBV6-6,CASSFAKGQTNEKLFF,TGTGCCAGCAGTTTCGCCAAAGGACAGACTAATGAAAAACTGTTTTTT
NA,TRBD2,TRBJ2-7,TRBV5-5,CASSLEGTSEMYEQYF,TGTGCCAGCAGCTTGGAGGGGACTAGCGAAATGTACGAGCAGTACTTC
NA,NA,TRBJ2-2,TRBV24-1,CATSAGTSPTGELFF,TGTGCCACCAGTGCCGGGACATCTCCGACCGGGGAGCTGTTTTTT
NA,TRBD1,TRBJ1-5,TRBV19,CASSIGTDRVPWPQHF,TGTGCCAGTAGTATAGGAACGGACAGGGTCCCTTGGCCCCAGCATTTT
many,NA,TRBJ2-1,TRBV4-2,CASSQETRPTRNEQFF,TGTGCCAGCAGCCAAGAGACCCGCCCGACTAGAAATGAGCAGTTCTTC
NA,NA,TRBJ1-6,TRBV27,CASSTMGANSPLHF,TGTGCCAGCAGCACTATGGGGGCTAATTCACCCCTCCACTTT
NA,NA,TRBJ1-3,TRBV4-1,CASSQIGGYSGNTIYF,TGCGCCAGCAGCCAAATTGGGGGGTACTCTGGAAACACCATATATTTT
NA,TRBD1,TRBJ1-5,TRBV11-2,CASSLRTGPNQPQHF,TGTGCCAGCAGCCTTCGGACAGGACCCAATCAGCCCCAGCATTTT
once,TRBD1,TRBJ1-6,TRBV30,CAWSGDRNSPLHF,TGTGCCTGGAGTGGGGACAGAAATTCACCCCTCCACTTT
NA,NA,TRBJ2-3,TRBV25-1,CASSESRLLEGPDTQYF,TGTGCCAGCAGTGAATCGCGACTACTTGAGGGCCCAGATACGCAGTATTTT
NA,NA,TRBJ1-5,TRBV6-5,CASGLREGSNQPQHF,TGTGCCAGCGGCCTTAGGGAGGGAAGCAATCAGCCCCAGCATTTT